The T cell receptor (beta chain) under discussion was sequenced for a study of T cells in Graves' hyperthyroidism and ophthalmopathy. RNA transcripts were the template for amplifying TCR beta CDR3 regions. Using the HTBI primer set, a first-round RT-PCR was run on the TCR CDR3. TCRdb re-called the multiplex PCR reads with MiXCR, one entry per CDR3 protein. The sample consists of roughly 96,000 distinct CDR3 sequences, just over 50% of them appearing once. V lost 0 bases, J lost 6 bases, and 4 bases stayed unmatched. Germline-derived CDR1 and CDR2 are MGHRA and YSYEKL. CDR3 length: 15 residues. The table lists this clonotype with many counts.

The chain couples TRBV4-1 to TRBJ1-2; TRBD1 aligns across 10 bases. The sequenced material came from blood. The TCR originated in a woman aged 40-49 years with Graves' hyperthyroidism. CDR3 region: CASSQEDRGFDGYTF. In nucleotides, the CDR3 is TGCGCCAGCAGCCAAGAGGACAGGGGGTTCGATGGCTACACCTTC.